The rows below give T cell receptor beta chains drawn from one sample of a study of T cell responses to AZD1222 COVID-19 vaccine. Sequencing used immunoSEQ multiplex PCR; TCRdb keeps in-frame clones, though not all of them. The sample has more than 85,000 clones; 86% are singletons. The specimen was peripheral blood, collected on day 0 of AZD1222 vaccination. Every receptor here comes from an adult in good health. CDR3s include the opening cysteine and the closing phenylalanine or tryptophan. Each record gives: V gene, J gene, clone size, D gene, CDR3 DNA, CDR3 protein. The D gene is left open where the match is weak. Size values are once, few and many counts, or a class for expanded clones, and some rows have none.

v_call: TRBV2; j_call: TRBJ2-7; clone_size: -; d_call: -; cdr3_nt: TGTGCCAGCAGCGGACAGTTGGGTACCTACGAGCAGTACTTC; cdr3_aa: CASSGQLGTYEQYF
v_call: TRBV29-1; j_call: TRBJ1-1; clone_size: -; d_call: -; cdr3_nt: TGCAGCGTTGGAAGGGGGGTTCCCACTGAAGCTTTCTTT; cdr3_aa: CSVGRGVPTEAFF
v_call: TRBV19; j_call: TRBJ1-6; clone_size: -; d_call: -; cdr3_nt: TGTGCCAGTAGAGGTGGCCCGGGTAATTCACCCCTCCACTTT; cdr3_aa: CASRGGPGNSPLHF
v_call: TRBV28; j_call: TRBJ2-2; clone_size: few; d_call: TRBD1; cdr3_nt: TGTGCCAGCAGTTTATCCACCGGACAGGGGAGGGCCGGGGAGCTGTTTTTT; cdr3_aa: CASSLSTGQGRAGELFF
v_call: TRBV5-1; j_call: TRBJ2-3; clone_size: -; d_call: -; cdr3_nt: TGCGCCAGCTCGAGGGGTGACAGTGATACGCAGTATTTT; cdr3_aa: CASSRGDSDTQYF
v_call: TRBV28; j_call: TRBJ2-3; clone_size: -; d_call: -; cdr3_nt: TGTGCCAGCAGTATCAGGGGTGGGGGCACAGATACGCAGTATTTT; cdr3_aa: CASSIRGGGTDTQYF
v_call: TRBV2; j_call: TRBJ2-3; clone_size: -; d_call: -; cdr3_nt: TGTGCCAGCAGTGAGACTTCTGGGATCACAGATACGCAGTATTTT; cdr3_aa: CASSETSGITDTQYF
v_call: TRBV7-9; j_call: TRBJ1-3; clone_size: -; d_call: -; cdr3_nt: TGTGCCAGCAGCTCTCCAGGGGTCGGAAACACCATATATTTT; cdr3_aa: CASSSPGVGNTIYF
v_call: TRBV28; j_call: TRBJ2-7; clone_size: few; d_call: -; cdr3_nt: TGTGCCAGCAGCACTAGGGGGGGCCGAGAGCAGTACTTC; cdr3_aa: CASSTRGGREQYF
v_call: TRBV5-1; j_call: TRBJ2-1; clone_size: -; d_call: TRBD2; cdr3_nt: TGCGCCAGCAGCTTGGCCCTAGCGGGGGGGCCAGATGAGCAGTTCTTC; cdr3_aa: CASSLALAGGPDEQFF